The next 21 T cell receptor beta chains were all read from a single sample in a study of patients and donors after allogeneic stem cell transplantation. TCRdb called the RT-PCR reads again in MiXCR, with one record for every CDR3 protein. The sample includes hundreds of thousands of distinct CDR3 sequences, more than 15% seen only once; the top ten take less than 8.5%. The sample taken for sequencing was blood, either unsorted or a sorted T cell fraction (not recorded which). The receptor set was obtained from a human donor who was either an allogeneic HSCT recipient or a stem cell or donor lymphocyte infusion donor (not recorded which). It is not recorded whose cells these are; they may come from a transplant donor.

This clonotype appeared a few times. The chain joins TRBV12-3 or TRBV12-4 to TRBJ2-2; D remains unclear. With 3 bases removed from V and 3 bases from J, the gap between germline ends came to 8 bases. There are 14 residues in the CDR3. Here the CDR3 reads CASSFDSYTGELFF. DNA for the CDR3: TGTGCCAGCAGTTTCGACTCGTACACCGGGGAGCTGTTTTTT.

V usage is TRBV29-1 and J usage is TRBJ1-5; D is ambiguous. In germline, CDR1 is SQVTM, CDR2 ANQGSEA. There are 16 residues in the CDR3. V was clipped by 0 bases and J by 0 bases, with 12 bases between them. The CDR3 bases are TGCAGCGTTGAAGATACAAGAGAGTATAGCAATCAGCCCCAGCATTTT. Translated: CSVEDTREYSNQPQHF.

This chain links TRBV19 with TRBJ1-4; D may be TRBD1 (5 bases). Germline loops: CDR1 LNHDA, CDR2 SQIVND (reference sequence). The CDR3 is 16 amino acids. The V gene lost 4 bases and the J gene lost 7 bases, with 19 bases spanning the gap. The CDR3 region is CASSTLGRRKREKLFF. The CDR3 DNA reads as TGTGCCAGTAGTACCCTGGGGCGTCGGAAGCGTGAAAAACTGTTTTTT.

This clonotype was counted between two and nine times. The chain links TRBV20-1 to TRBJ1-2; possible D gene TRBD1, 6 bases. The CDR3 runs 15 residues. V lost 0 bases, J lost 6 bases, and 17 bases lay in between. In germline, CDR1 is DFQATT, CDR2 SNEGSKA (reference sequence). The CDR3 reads CSARDTPRGMHGYTF. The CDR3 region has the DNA TGCAGTGCTAGAGATACCCCCAGGGGTATGCATGGCTACACCTTC.

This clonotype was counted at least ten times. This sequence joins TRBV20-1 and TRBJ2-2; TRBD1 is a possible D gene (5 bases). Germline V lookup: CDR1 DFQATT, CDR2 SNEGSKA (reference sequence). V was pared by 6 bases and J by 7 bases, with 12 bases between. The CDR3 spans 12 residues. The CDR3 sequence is CSAETGLGELFF. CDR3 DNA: TGCAGTGCAGAAACAGGTCTCGGGGAGCTGTTTTTT.

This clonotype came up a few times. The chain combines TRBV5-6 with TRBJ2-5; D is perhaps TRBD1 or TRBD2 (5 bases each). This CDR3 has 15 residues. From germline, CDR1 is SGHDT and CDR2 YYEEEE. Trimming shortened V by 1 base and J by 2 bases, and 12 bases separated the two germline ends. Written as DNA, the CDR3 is TGTGCCAGCAGCTTGACCGGCAGGGAGCAAGAGACCCAGTACTTC. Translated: CASSLTGREQETQYF.

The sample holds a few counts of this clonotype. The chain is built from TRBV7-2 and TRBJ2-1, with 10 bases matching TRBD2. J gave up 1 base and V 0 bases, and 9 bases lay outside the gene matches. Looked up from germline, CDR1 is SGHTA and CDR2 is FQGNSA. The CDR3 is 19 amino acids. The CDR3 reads CASSLAGLAGAPSYNEQFF. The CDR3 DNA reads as TGTGCCAGCAGCTTAGCGGGCCTAGCGGGGGCCCCTTCCTACAATGAGCAGTTCTTC.

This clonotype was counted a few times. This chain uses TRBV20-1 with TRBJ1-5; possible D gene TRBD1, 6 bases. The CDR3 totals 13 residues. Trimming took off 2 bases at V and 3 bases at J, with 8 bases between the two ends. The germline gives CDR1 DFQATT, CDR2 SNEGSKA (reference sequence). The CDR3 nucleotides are TGCAGTGCTAGACAGGGGTACAATCAGCCCCAGCATTTT. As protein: CSARQGYNQPQHF.

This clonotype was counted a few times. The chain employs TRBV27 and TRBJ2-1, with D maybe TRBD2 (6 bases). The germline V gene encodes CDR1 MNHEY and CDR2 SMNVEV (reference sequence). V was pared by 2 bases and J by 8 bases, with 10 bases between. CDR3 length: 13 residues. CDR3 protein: CASSLRASDEQFF. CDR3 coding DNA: TGTGCCAGCAGTTTAAGGGCTAGCGATGAGCAGTTCTTC.

CDR3 DNA sequence: TGTGCCCCAGGCACAAGGGAGTATAGCAATCAGCCCCAGCATTTT. Protein sequence: CAPGTREYSNQPQHF. The V and J genes are TRBV12-3 or TRBV12-4 and TRBJ1-5, with D hard to call. The ends were cut back, 11 bases at V and 0 bases at J, with 17 bases in the middle. The CDR3 is made up of 15 amino acids.

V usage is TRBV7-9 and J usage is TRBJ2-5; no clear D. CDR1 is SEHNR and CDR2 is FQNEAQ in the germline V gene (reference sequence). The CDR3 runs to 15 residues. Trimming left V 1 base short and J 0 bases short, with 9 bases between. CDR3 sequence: CASSLGSTYQETQYF. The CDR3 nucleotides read TGTGCCAGCAGCTTAGGTAGCACGTACCAAGAGACCCAGTACTTC. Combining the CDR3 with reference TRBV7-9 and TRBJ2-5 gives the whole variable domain DTGVSQNPRHKITKRGQNVTFRCDPISEHNRLYWYRQTLGQGPEFLTYFQNEAQLEKSRLLSDRFSAERPKGSFSTLEIQRTEQGDSAMYLCASSLGSTYQETQYFGPGTRLLVL.

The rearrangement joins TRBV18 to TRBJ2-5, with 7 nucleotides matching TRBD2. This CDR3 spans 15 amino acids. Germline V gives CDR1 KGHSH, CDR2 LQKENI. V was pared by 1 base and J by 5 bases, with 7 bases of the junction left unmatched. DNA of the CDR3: TGTGCCAGCTCACCACAATCGGGGGGTGCGGAGACCCAGTACTTC. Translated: CASSPQSGGAETQYF.

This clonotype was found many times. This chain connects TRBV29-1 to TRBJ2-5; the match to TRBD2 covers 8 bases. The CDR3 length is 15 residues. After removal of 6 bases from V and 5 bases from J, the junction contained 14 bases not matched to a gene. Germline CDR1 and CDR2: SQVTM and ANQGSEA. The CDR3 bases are TGCAGCGTACACACCGGGACTAGAGGGGTGGAGACCCAGTACTTC. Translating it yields CSVHTGTRGVETQYF.

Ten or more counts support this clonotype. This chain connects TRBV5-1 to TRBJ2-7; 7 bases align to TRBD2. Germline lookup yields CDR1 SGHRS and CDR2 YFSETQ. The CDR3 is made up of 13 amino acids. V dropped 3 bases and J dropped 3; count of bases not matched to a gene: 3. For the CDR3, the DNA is TGCGCCAGCAGCTCCGGCGGGAGCTACGAGCAGTACTTC. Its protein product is CASSSGGSYEQYF.

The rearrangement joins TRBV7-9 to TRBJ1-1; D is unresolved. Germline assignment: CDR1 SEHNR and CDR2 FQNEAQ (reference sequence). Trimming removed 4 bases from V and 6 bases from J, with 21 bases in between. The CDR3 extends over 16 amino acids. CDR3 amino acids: CASSSKFPGRVPEAFF. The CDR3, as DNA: TGTGCCAGCAGCTCGAAGTTTCCAGGCCGGGTCCCTGAAGCTTTCTTT.

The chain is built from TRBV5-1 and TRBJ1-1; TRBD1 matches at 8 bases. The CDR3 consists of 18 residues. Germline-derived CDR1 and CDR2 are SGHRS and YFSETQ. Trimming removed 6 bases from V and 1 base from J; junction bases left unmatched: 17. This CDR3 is CASKLRSTGANSNTEAFF. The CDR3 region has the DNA TGCGCCAGCAAACTACGGTCGACAGGGGCGAACTCGAACACTGAAGCTTTCTTT.

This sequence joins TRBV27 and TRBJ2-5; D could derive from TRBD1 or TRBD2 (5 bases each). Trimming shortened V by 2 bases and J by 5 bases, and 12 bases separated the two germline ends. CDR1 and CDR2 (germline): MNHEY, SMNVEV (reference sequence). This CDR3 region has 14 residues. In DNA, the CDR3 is TGTGCCAGCAGTTTAGCTGGGGGATTTGAGACCCAGTACTTC. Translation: CASSLAGGFETQYF.

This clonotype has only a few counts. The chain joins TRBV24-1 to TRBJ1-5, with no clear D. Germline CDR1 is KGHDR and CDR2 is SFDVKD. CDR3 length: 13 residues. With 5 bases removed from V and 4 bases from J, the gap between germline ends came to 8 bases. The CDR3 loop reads CATSARGNQPQHF. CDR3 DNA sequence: TGTGCCACCAGTGCCCGGGGTAATCAGCCCCAGCATTTT.

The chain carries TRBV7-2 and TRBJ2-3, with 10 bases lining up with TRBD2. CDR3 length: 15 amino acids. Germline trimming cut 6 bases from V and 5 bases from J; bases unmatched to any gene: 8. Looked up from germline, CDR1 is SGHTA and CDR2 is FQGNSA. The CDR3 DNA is TGTGCCAGCAGGTCAGCGGGGGGGCGGAGAGATACGCAGTATTTT. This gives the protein CASRSAGGRRDTQYF.

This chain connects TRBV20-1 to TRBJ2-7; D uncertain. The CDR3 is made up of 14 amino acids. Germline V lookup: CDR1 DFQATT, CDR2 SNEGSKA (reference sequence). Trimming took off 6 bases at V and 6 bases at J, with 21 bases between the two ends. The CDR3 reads CSASEFKSLREQYF. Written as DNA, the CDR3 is TGCAGTGCCAGCGAATTTAAGTCCCTACGCGAGCAGTACTTC.

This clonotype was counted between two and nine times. In nucleotides, the CDR3 is TGTGCCACCAGTGACTCATCTACGAACACCGGGGAGCTGTTTTTT. Amino acids: CATSDSSTNTGELFF. The J gene is TRBJ2-2, the V gene TRBV24-1; D gene uncertain. Germline V gene sequence: CDR1 KGHDR, CDR2 SFDVKD. Trimming removed 4 bases from V and 0 bases from J, with 8 bases in between. The CDR3 runs 15 residues.